Below, 12 T cell receptor beta chains from the same sample are listed, as sequenced in a study of T cell responses to AZD1222 COVID-19 vaccine. TCRdb's copy holds only in-frame clones and misses some; the assay was immunoSEQ multiplex PCR. The data show approximately 130,000 clones, about 89% seen once. Sequenced material: peripheral blood, taken 28 days after the second AZD1222 dose. These receptor sequences come from an adult who received the AZD1222 COVID-19 vaccine.

The rearrangement uses TRBV19 and TRBJ2-3, with 11 bases fitting TRBD2. Trimming removed 8 bases from V and 3 bases from J; junction bases left unmatched: 1. This CDR3 is 13 amino acids long. CDR1 and CDR2 (germline): LNHDA, SQIVND (reference sequence). This chain's CDR3 is CASLAGGTDTQYF. The CDR3 DNA reads TGTGCCAGTCTAGCGGGAGGAACAGATACGCAGTATTTT.

The genes are TRBV19 and TRBJ1-2, with unresolved D. The V and J ends lost 4 bases and 4 bases respectively, with 10 bases between them. This CDR3 is 13 amino acids long. Germline assignment: CDR1 LNHDA and CDR2 SQIVND (reference sequence). This CDR3 reads CASSRGWAYGYTF. CDR3 nucleotides: TGTGCCAGTAGTAGAGGGTGGGCCTATGGCTACACCTTC.

This rearrangement joins TRBV2 to TRBJ1-1; D is possibly TRBD1 (6 bases). Trimming shortened V by 6 bases and J by 1 base, and 15 bases separated the two germline ends. The CDR3 sequence is 15 residues long. CDR1 and CDR2 (germline): SNHLY, FYNNEI. The CDR3 sequence: CASRWTVSTNTEAFF. DNA for the CDR3: TGTGCCAGCAGATGGACAGTCTCGACGAACACTGAAGCTTTCTTT.

The chain is built from TRBV7-4 and TRBJ1-2; the D gene is possibly TRBD1 (5 bases). The germline gives CDR1 SGHVT, CDR2 SQSDAQ. V was trimmed by 2 bases and J by 8 bases, leaving 18 bases between them. This CDR3 has 15 amino acids. The CDR3 spells CASSLPFQPGNGYTF. CDR3 nucleotides: TGTGCCAGCAGCTTACCATTTCAACCAGGGAACGGCTACACCTTC.

The CDR3 DNA follows: TGTGCCAGCAGTTACTCACGGGCCCCAGAGACCCAGTACTTC. Protein sequence: CASSYSRAPETQYF. This chain connects TRBV6-6 to TRBJ2-5, with D unresolved. The CDR3 has 14 residues. V lost 0 bases and J 4 bases, leaving 9 bases between the germline ends. Germline CDR1 is MNHNY and CDR2 is SVGAGI (reference sequence).

This chain uses TRBV11-3 with TRBJ2-7; 7 positions agree with TRBD1. This CDR3 is built from 13 residues. Germline trimming cut 5 bases from V and 4 bases from J; bases unmatched to any gene: 5. Germline V gene lookup returns CDR1 SGHNT and CDR2 YENEEA. The CDR3 loop is CASSNSRGYEQYF. The CDR3 bases are TGTGCCAGCAGCAACAGCAGGGGGTACGAGCAGTACTTC.

The chain uses TRBV20-1 and TRBJ1-2; D remains ambiguous. The germline gives CDR1 DFQATT, CDR2 SNEGSKA (reference sequence). V was clipped by 8 bases and J by 8 bases, with 12 bases between them. CDR3 length equals 10 residues. The CDR3: CSPRARGYTF. As DNA, the CDR3 is TGCAGTCCCCGGGCGAGGGGCTACACCTTC.

The V and J genes are TRBV24-1 and TRBJ2-2, with D possibly TRBD1 on 5 matching bases. The V end lost 2 bases, the J end lost 0 bases, and 12 bases lay between the germline ends. Germline V gene lookup returns CDR1 KGHDR and CDR2 SFDVKD. CDR3 size: 17 residues. CDR3 coding DNA: TGTGCCACCAGTGATTCCAGGGTATTACCGAACACCGGGGAGCTGTTTTTT. Amino acid sequence: CATSDSRVLPNTGELFF.

The gene calls are TRBV6-4 and TRBJ1-1; TRBD1 aligns across 9 bases. V was pared by 0 bases and J by 8 bases, with 1 base of the junction left unmatched. The germline V gene has CDR1 MRHNA and CDR2 SNTAGT. The length of the CDR3 is 13 residues. The CDR3 is CASSDSGQGEAFF. The CDR3 DNA reads as TGTGCCAGCAGTGACTCAGGACAGGGGGAAGCTTTCTTT.

The V call is TRBV11-2, the J call TRBJ2-1; 9 bases are shared with TRBD1. The CDR3 covers 16 residues. The germline V gene encodes CDR1 SGHAT and CDR2 FQNNGV. Unmatched junction bases numbered 11, after V lost 5 bases and J lost 6 bases. The CDR3 region has the DNA TGTGCCAGCAGCCGATCCGGACAGGGGTTGCGCAATGAGCAGTTCTTC. This gives the protein CASSRSGQGLRNEQFF.

In DNA form, the CDR3 reads TGTGCCAGCAGCTCTAGGCCTGGGGGGAGTTCACCCCTCCACTTT. Encoded protein: CASSSRPGGSSPLHF. V is TRBV5-6 and J is TRBJ1-6; TRBD1 is a possible D gene (5 bases). CDR1 and CDR2 from the germline V gene are SGHDT and YYEEEE. CDR3 length: 15 residues. The germline V and J ends were trimmed by 3 bases and 9 bases, with 16 bases remaining between them.

This clone was seen only once. The V gene is TRBV6-1, the J gene TRBJ1-1; TRBD1 might be the D (6 bases). V was clipped by 1 base and J by 7 bases, with 10 bases between them. The CDR3 has 13 residues. Germline CDR1 and CDR2: MNHNS and SASEGT. Here the CDR3 reads CASSEVKGGEAFF. The CDR3 bases are TGTGCCAGCAGTGAAGTGAAAGGGGGTGAAGCTTTCTTT.